A selection of T cell receptor beta chains follows, all from one sample in a study of STAT5B mutations in CD4+ large granular lymphocyte leukemia. Repertoires were generated with immunoSEQ multiplex PCR, while TCRdb's copy carries only in-frame clones and drops some. The sample lists 40,000 to 55,000 clones, around 81% occurring once. The sample consisted of CD4+ T cells from blood buffy coats. The source of these receptors is a human donor in good health. CDR3s leave out the opening cysteine and the closing phenylalanine or tryptophan. Clone size is shown for a subset of rows, as once, few, many or a class of expanded clone.

j_call v_call clone_size cdr3_aa
TRBJ1-1 TRBV10-2 once ASRQTGWGMSTEAF
TRBJ1-1 TRBV6-5 NA ASSYMRATEAF
TRBJ2-7 TRBV6-1 NA ASSESLVGTRQYEQY
TRBJ1-5 TRBV5-3 NA ARSPLGDPNQPQH
TRBJ2-7 TRBV19 NA ASSLNLNYEQY
TRBJ1-4 TRBV18 once ASSRGQTEKLF
TRBJ2-1 TRBV9 NA ASSPRGEGYNEQF
TRBJ2-5 TRBV6-6 NA ASTEEKTQY
TRBJ2-7 TRBV6-4 few ASRRPTGFFSYEQY
TRBJ2-7 TRBV7-2 NA ASSWAGDSYEQY
TRBJ2-1 TRBV19 NA ASTRGSTGARDEQF
TRBJ1-2 TRBV7-9 NA ASSFWAGRSGYT
TRBJ2-7 TRBV29-1 NA SILPPSGDSYEQY
TRBJ1-6 TRBV5-1 few ASSSGTANSPLH
TRBJ1-5 TRBV28 NA ASTYGDNQPQH